This TCR beta chain was documented in a study of long-term antiretroviral therapy in people with HIV. Sequencing relied on immunoSEQ assay v3.0, run at survey level. The data were produced by immunoSEQ multiplex PCR, yet TCRdb's version contains in-frame clones alone and is incomplete. The profile shows approximately 32,000 clones, around four fifths of them singletons. This CDR3 has 15 amino acids. In germline, CDR1 is SGHKS, CDR2 YYEKEE (reference sequence). Trimming shortened V by 5 bases and J by 2 bases, and 17 bases separated the two germline ends. This receptor was identified in a young man with HIV. The sequencing used unsorted PBMCs, collected 0.3 years after starting antiretroviral therapy. The genes are TRBV5-5 and TRBJ2-7, with TRBD1 as a possible D gene (5 bases). CDR3 in DNA: TGTGCCAGCAGGTATAGACAGTTGGGTACCTACGAGCAGTACTTC. As protein: CASRYRQLGTYEQYF.